This T cell receptor (beta chain) was retrieved from a study of shared clonotypes between healthy human individuals. Study overall: Per donor, CD8 memory used one plate, CD8 naive used two, CD4 memory used three and CD4 naive used three.

The healthy adult donors were HIV-negative and reported no recent acute infections or vaccinations. This CDR3 is built from 15 residues. Trimming shortened V by 2 bases and J by 2 bases, and 13 bases separated the two germline ends. Germline assignment: CDR1 SGHTA and CDR2 FQGTGA. As concerns this clone: Its antigen is not identified.

Using immunoSEQ multiplex PCR, the repertoire was profiled, and TCRdb retains in-frame clones only, with some absent. The sample has approximately 400,000 clones; 95% to 97% are singletons. Findings and caveats of the study: Apart from blood, nothing was sampled; tissue repertoires likely differ.

The TCR sequence derives from a man aged 30 to 39 in good health. The specimen was memory CD8+ T cells sorted from blood. Noted subset: CD45RO+ cells pooled with CCR7-negative TemRA cells. The V gene is TRBV7-3, the J gene TRBJ2-7; D call uncertain. The CDR3 protein is CASSLEAGPTYEQYF. CDR3 DNA: TGTGCCAGCAGCTTAGAGGCAGGCCCCACCTACGAGCAGTACTTC.